This TCR beta chain was recovered during a study of T cells after yellow fever vaccination. TCRdb re-called the 5' RACE reads through MiXCR, storing one row per CDR3 protein. The sample comprises 500,000 to 700,000 distinct CDR3 sequences, around 21% of which are singletons, and around an eighth rests with the top ten. Germline trimming cut 4 bases from V and 3 bases from J; bases unmatched to any gene: 10. The CDR3 sequence is 15 residues long. The germline V gene has CDR1 DFQATT and CDR2 SNEGSKA (reference sequence). Source: PBMCs, taken 15 days after the yellow fever booster vaccination. This chain joins TRBV20-1 and TRBJ2-7; 9 bases are shared with TRBD2. The clonotype was recovered from a man in his thirties or forties who received the YFV17D yellow fever vaccine. The DNA of the CDR3 is TGCAGTGCTACCCTTAGCGGGAGAGGGGGCTACGAGCAGTACTTC. Its translation: CSATLSGRGGYEQYF.